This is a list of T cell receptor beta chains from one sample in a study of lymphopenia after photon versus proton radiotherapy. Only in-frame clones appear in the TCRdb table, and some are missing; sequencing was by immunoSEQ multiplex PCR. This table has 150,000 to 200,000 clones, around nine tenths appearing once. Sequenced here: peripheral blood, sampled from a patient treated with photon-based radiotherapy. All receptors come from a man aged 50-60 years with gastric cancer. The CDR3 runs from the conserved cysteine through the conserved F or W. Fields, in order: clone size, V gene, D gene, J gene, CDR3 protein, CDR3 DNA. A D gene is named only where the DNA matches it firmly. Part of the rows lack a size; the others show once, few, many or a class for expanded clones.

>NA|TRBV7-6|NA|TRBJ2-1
CASSLAGPLDEQFF
TGTGCCAGCAGCTTAGCGGGTCCTCTCGATGAGCAGTTCTTC
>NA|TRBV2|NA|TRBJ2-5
CASSDYGQETQYF
TGTGCCAGCAGTGACTACGGGCAAGAGACCCAGTACTTC
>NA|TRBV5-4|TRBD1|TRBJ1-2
CASSPRTGSNYGYTF
TGTGCCAGCAGCCCGAGGACAGGCTCGAACTATGGCTACACCTTC
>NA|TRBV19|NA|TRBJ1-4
CASSIGAPRANEKLFF
TGTGCCAGTAGTATCGGGGCCCCGAGGGCTAATGAAAAACTGTTTTTT
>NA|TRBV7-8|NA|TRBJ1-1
CASSPRTPNTEAFF
TGTGCCAGCAGCCCGCGGACTCCGAACACTGAAGCTTTCTTT
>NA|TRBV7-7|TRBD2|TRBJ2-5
CASSLGLADITGETQYF
TGTGCCAGCAGCCTAGGACTAGCGGATATAACGGGGGAGACCCAGTACTTC
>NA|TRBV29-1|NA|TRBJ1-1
CSGDRNTEAFF
TGCAGCGGAGACAGGAACACTGAAGCTTTCTTT
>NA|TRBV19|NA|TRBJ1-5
CASSFSRTGNQPQHF
TGTGCCAGTAGTTTCTCACGGACAGGCAATCAGCCCCAGCATTTT
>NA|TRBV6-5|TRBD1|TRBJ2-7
CASSYVGQGSHEQYF
TGTGCCAGCAGTTATGTGGGACAGGGGAGCCACGAGCAGTACTTC
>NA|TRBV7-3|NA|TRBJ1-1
CASSFNSMNTEAFF
TGTGCCAGCAGCTTTAACAGTATGAACACTGAAGCTTTCTTT
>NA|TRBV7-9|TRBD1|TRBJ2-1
CASSPGTGGLSDEQFF
TGTGCCAGCAGCCCGGGGACAGGGGGCCTCTCGGATGAGCAGTTCTTC
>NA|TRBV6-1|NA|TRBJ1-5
CASSEAGVRRFNQPQHF
TGTGCCAGCAGTGAAGCCGGGGTCAGGAGGTTCAATCAGCCCCAGCATTTT
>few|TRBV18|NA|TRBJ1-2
CASSPPTGSYGYTF
TGTGCCAGCTCACCACCGACAGGTTCCTATGGCTACACCTTC
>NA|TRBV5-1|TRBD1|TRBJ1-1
CASSPLDREEAFF
TGCGCCAGCAGTCCGCTGGACAGGGAAGAAGCTTTCTTT
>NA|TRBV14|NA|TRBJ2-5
CASSQGVETQYF
TGTGCCAGCAGCCAAGGTGTGGAGACCCAGTACTTC
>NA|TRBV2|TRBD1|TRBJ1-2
CASSQVGTGVGYTF
TGTGCCAGCAGCCAAGTCGGGACAGGGGTCGGCTACACCTTC
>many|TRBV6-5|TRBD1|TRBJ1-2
CASSYIRTGGNYGYTF
TGTGCCAGCAGTTACATTAGGACAGGGGGAAACTATGGCTACACCTTC
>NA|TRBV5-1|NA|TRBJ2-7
CASSLDRGTSSYEQYF
TGCGCCAGCAGCTTGGATCGCGGGACTTCCTCCTACGAGCAGTACTTC
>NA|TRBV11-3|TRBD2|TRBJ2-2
CASSLGLAETGELFF
TGTGCCAGCAGCTTGGGGCTAGCGGAGACCGGGGAGCTGTTTTTT
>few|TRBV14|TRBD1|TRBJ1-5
CASSHTGGNQPQHF
TGTGCCAGCAGTCATACAGGGGGTAATCAGCCCCAGCATTTT
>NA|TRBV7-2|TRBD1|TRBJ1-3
CASSLRDRGPLSGNTIYF
TGTGCCAGCAGCCTCCGGGACAGGGGACCTCTCTCTGGAAACACCATATATTTT
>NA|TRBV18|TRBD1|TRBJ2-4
CASSPRGQENIQYF
TGTGCCAGCTCACCCAGGGGGCAGGAAAACATTCAGTACTTC
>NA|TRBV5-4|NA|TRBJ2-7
CASGSQGNSYEQYF
TGTGCCAGCGGTTCACAGGGCAATTCCTACGAGCAGTACTTC
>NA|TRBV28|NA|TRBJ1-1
CASNWNTEAFF
TGTGCCAGCAATTGGAACACTGAAGCTTTCTTT
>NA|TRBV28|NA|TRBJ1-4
CASTRGLYEKLFF
TGTGCCAGCACCCGGGGACTTTATGAAAAACTGTTTTTT
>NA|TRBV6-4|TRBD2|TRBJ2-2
CASSVASGGTGELFF
TGTGCCAGCAGTGTCGCTAGCGGGGGGACCGGGGAGCTGTTTTTT
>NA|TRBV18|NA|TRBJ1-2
CASSPGGDGYGYTF
TGTGCCAGCTCACCAGGGGGCGATGGCTATGGCTACACCTTC
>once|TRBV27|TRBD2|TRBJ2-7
CASSLASGSAYEQYF
TGTGCCAGCAGTTTAGCTAGCGGGAGCGCCTACGAGCAGTACTTC
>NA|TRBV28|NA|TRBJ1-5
CASSLLVGGNQPQHF
TGTGCCAGCAGTTTATTGGTGGGGGGTAATCAGCCCCAGCATTTT
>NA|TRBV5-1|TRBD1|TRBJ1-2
CASSEQGRDGYTF
TGCGCCAGCAGCGAACAGGGGAGGGATGGCTACACCTTC
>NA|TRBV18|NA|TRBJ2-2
CASSPGQSGELFF
TGTGCCAGCTCACCCGGACAGAGTGGGGAGCTGTTTTTT
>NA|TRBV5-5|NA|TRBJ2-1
CASSGALNEQFF
TGTGCCAGCAGCGGGGCCCTCAATGAGCAGTTCTTC
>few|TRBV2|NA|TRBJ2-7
CASSEARGPTYEQYF
TGTGCCAGCAGTGAAGCGCGGGGACCTACCTACGAGCAGTACTTC
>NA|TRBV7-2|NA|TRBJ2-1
CASSLVLVNEQFF
TGTGCCAGCAGCTTAGTACTAGTCAATGAGCAGTTCTTC
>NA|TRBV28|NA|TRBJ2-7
CASSLSRRTQASYEQYF
TGTGCCAGCAGTTTATCGAGACGGACACAAGCCTCCTACGAGCAGTACTTC
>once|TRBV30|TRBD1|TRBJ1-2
CAWSFNTGGYGYTF
TGTGCCTGGAGTTTCAATACAGGGGGCTATGGCTACACCTTC
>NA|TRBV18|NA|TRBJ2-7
CASSRQQVSSYEQYF
TGTGCCAGCTCACGCCAGCAGGTATCATCCTACGAGCAGTACTTC
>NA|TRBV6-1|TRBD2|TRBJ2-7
CASRELASGGEQYF
TGTGCCAGCAGAGAACTAGCGTCGGGGGGGGAGCAGTACTTC
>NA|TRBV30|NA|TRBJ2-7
CAWSVEGYEQYF
TGTGCCTGGAGTGTAGAAGGCTACGAGCAGTACTTC
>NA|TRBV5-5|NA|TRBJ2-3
CASSSAPDTQYF
TGTGCCAGCAGTAGCGCCCCTGATACGCAGTATTTT
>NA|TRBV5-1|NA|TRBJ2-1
CASSFGQMGRNEQFF
TGCGCCAGCAGCTTCGGACAGATGGGGAGGAATGAGCAGTTCTTC
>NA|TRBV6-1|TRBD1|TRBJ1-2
CASSEDRGMLNYGYTF
TGTGCCAGCAGTGAGGACAGGGGTATGCTAAACTATGGCTACACCTTC